This T cell receptor beta chain was sequenced in a study of blood T cell repertoires in COVID-19. In the authors' methods: Amplification from reference gene primers served as the basis for estimated nucleated cell counts. Clones were sequenced by immunoSEQ multiplex PCR, and TCRdb holds only the in-frame ones, with some missing. The V and J calls and clone size come from that table; D and trimming were worked out from the DNA. This table holds 50,000 to 75,000 clones, about 90% found once. J lost 5 bases, V lost 4 bases, and 7 bases had no gene match. Germline CDR1 is SQVTM and CDR2 is ANQGSEA. The CDR3 totals 14 residues.

The J gene is TRBJ2-2, the V gene TRBV29-1; 7 bases agree with TRBD2. Input material: peripheral blood. This clonotype originated in a man older than 75 in a cohort sampled during active COVID-19. The CDR3 loop is CSVGREIRTGELFF. CDR3 coding DNA: TGCAGCGTTGGGCGGGAGATACGGACCGGGGAGCTGTTTTTT.